This passage covers 30 T cell receptor beta chains from one sample sequenced in a study of cytomegalovirus exposure and HLA in healthy donors. The PCR employed 60 Vbeta primers together with 13 Jbeta primers. The table came from immunoSEQ multiplex PCR; TCRdb's copy has only in-frame clones and leaves some out. The sample lists around 180,000 clones; approximately 81% were seen once. The sequenced sample was PBMCs. Every receptor here comes from a woman aged 18-29 years in good health and CMV-seropositive.

The chain joins TRBV5-6 to TRBJ2-1; 7 nucleotides line up with TRBD1. Unmatched junction bases numbered 2, after V lost 0 bases and J lost 2 bases. Per the germline V gene, CDR1 is SGHDT and CDR2 is YYEEEE. The CDR3 is 15 residues long. CDR3 in amino acids: CASSLVGTAYNEQFF. The DNA of the CDR3 is TGTGCCAGCAGCTTGGTAGGGACAGCCTACAATGAGCAGTTCTTC.

This sequence joins TRBV7-2 and TRBJ2-3; D possibly corresponds to TRBD1 (6 bases). Germline lookup yields CDR1 SGHTA and CDR2 FQGNSA. The CDR3 length is 14 residues. The V and J ends lost 5 bases and 6 bases respectively, with 15 bases between them. This CDR3 reads CASSPGGGPDTQYF. In DNA, the CDR3 is TGTGCCAGCAGCCCGGGTGGGGGCCCGGATACGCAGTATTTT.

This clone showed up just once. The chain carries TRBV6-6 and TRBJ1-1; D remains unclear. Trimming removed 2 bases from V and 0 bases from J, with 7 bases in between. This CDR3 region has 14 residues. Germline CDR1 and CDR2: MNHNY and SVGAGI (reference sequence). DNA for the CDR3: TGTGCCAGCAGTTACGGTGCAGTGAACACTGAAGCTTTCTTT. Protein product: CASSYGAVNTEAFF.

The J gene is TRBJ1-1, the V gene TRBV28; TRBD1 aligns across 7 bases. With V trimmed by 2 bases and J by 4 bases, 4 bases remained unmatched. The germline V gene has CDR1 MDHEN and CDR2 SYDVKM. The CDR3 is 14 amino acids. In nucleotides, the CDR3 is TGTGCCAGCAGTTTACAGGGGGGTGTCACTGAAGCTTTCTTT. It translates to CASSLQGGVTEAFF.

The chain employs TRBV5-1 and TRBJ2-7; 7 bases fit TRBD1. J gave up 5 bases and V 4 bases, and 12 bases lay outside the gene matches. Germline values: CDR1 SGHRS, CDR2 YFSETQ. The CDR3 is made up of 15 amino acids. CDR3 residues: CASSPWTGLLNEQYF. Written as DNA, the CDR3 is TGCGCCAGCAGCCCCTGGACAGGTCTCCTCAACGAGCAGTACTTC.

This clone was recorded once. The chain joins TRBV4-1 to TRBJ1-5, with a tentative D call TRBD1 (6 bases). Germline V gene sequence: CDR1 MGHRA, CDR2 YSYEKL. V shed 4 bases and J shed 1 base, with 17 bases lying between them. The CDR3 is made up of 17 amino acids. CDR3 DNA: TGCGCCAGCAGCCTAGGAGGGGGGGGGAAGAGCAATCAGCCCCAGCATTTT. Encoded protein: CASSLGGGGKSNQPQHF.

This rearrangement joins TRBV7-8 to TRBJ1-1; D unclear. Germline CDR1 and CDR2: SGHVS and FQNEAQ. The CDR3 totals 15 residues. Trimming stripped 6 bases from V and 1 base from J, with 15 bases between. CDR3 in DNA: TGTGCCAGCAGGCCGGCGAGGGTGGGGAACACTGAAGCTTTCTTT. As protein: CASRPARVGNTEAFF.

This clone has more than one count but fewer than ten. At one end the junction does not follow the germline gene, possibly because of a read error. V and J are TRBV5-4 and TRBJ2-5; 7 bases agree with TRBD2. The CDR3 is made up of 14 amino acids. Germline-derived CDR1 and CDR2 are SGHNT and YYREEE (reference sequence). CDR3 nucleotides: TGTGCCAGCAGCTTCGGGGGGTCCCAAGAGGCCCAGTACTTC. Its protein is CASSFGGSQEAQYF.

The chain links TRBV27 to TRBJ1-1; TRBD1 agrees at 7 bases. This CDR3 region has 14 residues. The germline V gene has CDR1 MNHEY and CDR2 SMNVEV (reference sequence). Trimming took 1 base from V and 5 from J; bases not matched to a gene: 4. In DNA form, the CDR3 reads TGTGCCAGCAGTTTATTTCAGGGGGTTACTGAAGCTTTCTTT. Its translation: CASSLFQGVTEAFF.

As to this clone: An end of the junction differs from the germline gene, which may be a read error. At the DNA level, this CDR3 is encoded by other sequences in the same sample as well. This sequence joins TRBV11-2 and TRBJ1-5; 9 nucleotides align to TRBD1. Germline V CDR1 and CDR2: SGHAT, FQNNGV. The CDR3 length is 15 residues. The CDR3 nucleotides are TGTGCCAGCAGCCTAGAGGGACAGGGACATCAGCCCCAGCATTTT. It is translated as CASSLEGQGHQPQHF.

The chain carries TRBV9 and TRBJ2-1; D might be TRBD2 (6 bases). The CDR3 extends over 15 amino acids. V lost 4 bases to trimming and J lost 6 bases, with 17 bases between them. Germline CDR1 reads SGDLS; CDR2 reads YYNGEE. The CDR3 nucleotides are TGTGCCAGCAGCTCCCACTTGCCCGGGGGCAATGAGCAGTTCTTC. This encodes CASSSHLPGGNEQFF. Drawing the rest from reference TRBV9 and TRBJ2-1, the complete variable domain is DSGVTQTPKHLITATGQRVTLRCSPRSGDLSVYWYQQSLDQGLQFLIQYYNGEERAKGNILERFSAQQFPDLHSELNLSSLELGDSALYFCASSSHLPGGNEQFFGPGTRLTVL.

The V call is TRBV5-4, the J call TRBJ2-3, with TRBD1 as a possible D gene (6 bases). The germline V gene has CDR1 SGHNT and CDR2 YYREEE (reference sequence). V lost 1 base and J lost 6, with 15 bases in between. The CDR3 is 15 amino acids. This CDR3 reads CASSLSGDGLDTQYF. DNA for the CDR3: TGTGCCAGCAGCTTGTCAGGGGATGGGTTGGATACGCAGTATTTT.

The chain combines TRBV19 with TRBJ2-5, with 11 bases matching TRBD2. With the DNA end fitting TRBJ2-7 better, the J assignment may be wrong. Germline loops: CDR1 LNHDA, CDR2 SQIVND (reference sequence). The CDR3 has 14 amino acids. The CDR3 region has the DNA TGTGCCAGTAGCCGACTAGCGGGGACCTACGAGCAGTACTTC. This sequence encodes CASSRLAGTYEQYF.

The CDR3 is CASSPTGGHQYEQYF. Here the CDR3 DNA reads TGTGCCAGCAGCCCCACAGGGGGCCATCAATACGAGCAGTACTTC. This chain uses TRBV5-4 with TRBJ2-7; 9 bases match TRBD1. Germline loops: CDR1 SGHNT, CDR2 YYREEE (reference sequence). The CDR3 sequence is 15 residues long. J was trimmed by 4 bases and V by 4 bases; bases with no gene match: 9.

The rearrangement links TRBV6-5 to TRBJ2-3, with 11 bases lining up with TRBD2. The V gene's germline CDR1 is MNHEY and CDR2 SVGAGI. The CDR3 sequence is 15 residues long. Trimming removed 8 bases from V and 2 bases from J; junction bases left unmatched: 6. The CDR3 sequence: CASGPLAGVTDTQYF. The CDR3 nucleotides read TGTGCCAGCGGCCCACTAGCGGGGGTCACAGATACGCAGTATTTT.

CDR3 in DNA: TGTGCCAGTTCTCACAGGTTCAATGAGCAGTTCTTC. Translating it yields CASSHRFNEQFF. The chain carries TRBV11-3 and TRBJ2-1; the D gene is possibly TRBD1 (5 bases). Germline V gene data show CDR1 as SGHNT and CDR2 as YENEEA. CDR3 length: 12 amino acids. Trimming took off 9 bases at V and 6 bases at J, with 12 bases between the two ends.

The chain uses TRBV19 and TRBJ1-1, with unresolved D. From germline, CDR1 is LNHDA and CDR2 SQIVND (reference sequence). This CDR3 contains 14 residues. Trimming took 6 bases from V and 2 from J, leaving 13 bases between them. The CDR3: CASRRGGFNTEAFF. The CDR3, as DNA: TGTGCCAGTAGGCGTGGAGGGTTTAACACTGAAGCTTTCTTT.

The rearrangement uses TRBV1 and TRBJ1-5; TRBD1, the D gene given by the table, was not confirmed from the DNA. TRBV1 is termed a pseudogene. The CDR3 spans 14 residues. The CDR3 region has the DNA TGCACCAGCAGTCTCCTACAGGGGTTCCAGCCCCAGCATTTT. Translation gives CTSSLLQGFQPQHF.

The chain combines TRBV7-3 with TRBJ1-1; TRBD1 matches at 7 bases. The J segment lost 6 bases and the V segment lost 5 bases, leaving 9 bases of the junction unmatched. Germline V lookup: CDR1 SGHTA, CDR2 FQGTGA. There are 14 residues in the CDR3. CDR3 residues: CASSPYPGTAEAFF. CDR3 DNA sequence: TGTGCCAGCAGCCCCTATCCTGGGACAGCTGAAGCTTTCTTT.

The chain has TRBV19 and TRBJ1-1, with 7 bases that match TRBD1. CDR3 length equals 16 residues. Trimming at V came to 6 bases and at J to 0 bases, leaving 10 bases not matched to a gene. CDR1 is LNHDA, CDR2 SQIVND, per germline (reference sequence). The CDR3 DNA reads TGTGCCAGTAGGAGCAGGGGGGCTACCATGAACACTGAAGCTTTCTTT. It is translated as CASRSRGATMNTEAFF.

In its sample, this clone was seen once. V gene TRBV27 combines with J gene TRBJ1-2; 7 positions match TRBD1. CDR1 and CDR2 (germline): MNHEY, SMNVEV (reference sequence). This CDR3 is built from 13 residues. J was trimmed by 5 bases and V by 6 bases; bases with no gene match: 6. CDR3 residues: CASRGAGGYGYTF. The CDR3 coding sequence is TGTGCCAGCAGGGGGGCAGGGGGTTATGGCTACACCTTC.

The chain has TRBV6-5 and TRBJ1-2, with 9 nucleotides matching TRBD1. The CDR3 has 15 residues. The germline V gene encodes CDR1 MNHEY and CDR2 SVGAGI. V trimming: 2 bases; J trimming: 6 bases; junction bases outside the gene matches: 7. Here the CDR3 DNA reads TGTGCCAGCAGTTACGCAGGGACAGGGTTTAATGGCTACACCTTC. Translating gives CASSYAGTGFNGYTF.

V gene TRBV9 combines with J gene TRBJ1-1; D is perhaps TRBD1 (5 bases). The germline V gene has CDR1 SGDLS and CDR2 YYNGEE. Trimming removed 3 bases at V and 3 bases at J, with 18 bases between. The length of the CDR3 is 16 residues. The CDR3 sequence is CASSAWGEPRDTEAFF. Here the CDR3 DNA reads TGTGCCAGCAGCGCCTGGGGGGAACCTAGGGACACTGAAGCTTTCTTT.

This clone was counted between two and nine times. J is TRBJ1-5 and V is TRBV5-1; unclear D gene. The CDR3 is 14 amino acids. Germline CDR1 reads SGHRS; CDR2 reads YFSETQ. The V and J ends lost 1 base and 5 bases respectively, with 10 bases between them. CDR3 residues: CASSLLAGDQPQHF. In DNA form, the CDR3 reads TGCGCCAGCAGCTTGTTGGCCGGAGATCAGCCCCAGCATTTT.

The CDR3 region is CARRDREGTEAFF. CDR3 coding DNA: TGCGCCAGAAGGGACAGGGAGGGCACTGAAGCTTTCTTT. This chain joins TRBV10-1 and TRBJ1-1; 9 nucleotides align to TRBD1. The germline gives CDR1 WNHNN, CDR2 SYGVQD (reference sequence). V lost 9 bases and J lost 4; bases outside the gene matches: 6. The CDR3 loop spans 13 amino acids.

The CDR3 DNA reads TGTGCCAGCAGCCCCGGGGACAGCACTAATGAAAAACTGTTTTTT. The encoded protein is CASSPGDSTNEKLFF. The chain combines TRBV7-9 with TRBJ1-4; 7 bases agree with TRBD1. V lost 5 bases to trimming and J lost 2 bases; unmatched junction nucleotides: 5. CDR1 is SEHNR and CDR2 is FQNEAQ in the germline V gene (reference sequence). CDR3 length equals 15 residues.

The J gene is TRBJ2-6, the V gene TRBV19; TRBD1 matches 8 bases. J was trimmed by 4 bases and V by 6 bases; bases with no gene match: 17. The CDR3 has 19 residues. Germline CDR1 is LNHDA and CDR2 is SQIVND (reference sequence). The CDR3 nucleotides read TGTGCCAGTAGACAACTGCTGGACAGGGCCTCACGAGGGGCCAACGTCCTGACTTTC. Translating gives CASRQLLDRASRGANVLTF.

The rearrangement uses TRBV7-8 and TRBJ1-3; a weak D match, TRBD1 (6 bases). Trimming took 5 bases from V and 4 from J, leaving 15 bases between them. The CDR3 extends over 15 amino acids. Germline loops: CDR1 SGHVS, CDR2 FQNEAQ. CDR3: CASSPTGITGNTIYF. The CDR3 DNA is TGTGCCAGCAGCCCTACAGGGATAACGGGAAACACCATATATTTT. The whole variable domain, remainder taken from reference TRBV7-8 and TRBJ1-3, is GAGVSQSPRYKVAKRGQDVALRCDPISGHVSLFWYQQALGQGPEFLTYFQNEAQLDKSGLPSDRFFAERPEGSVSTLKIQRTQQEDSAVYLCASSPTGITGNTIYFGEGSWLTVV.

The chain is built from TRBV11-3 and TRBJ1-2; 7 nucleotides match TRBD1. Trimming at V came to 5 bases and at J to 5 bases, leaving 8 bases not matched to a gene. Germline V CDR1 and CDR2: SGHNT, YENEEA. This CDR3 has 14 amino acids. The CDR3 DNA follows: TGTGCCAGCAGCCCAAGACAGGGCCCATATGGCTACACCTTC. Translating it yields CASSPRQGPYGYTF.

This chain connects TRBV15 to TRBJ2-3; D remains ambiguous. Germline CDR1 is LNHNV and CDR2 is YYDKDF (reference sequence). The CDR3 has 16 residues. V lost 0 bases and J lost 3, with 13 bases in between. The CDR3, as DNA: TGTGCCACCAGCAGAGATCTCTCCCAGTTAACAGATACGCAGTATTTT. Encoded protein: CATSRDLSQLTDTQYF.